A selection of T cell receptor beta chains follows, all from one sample in a study of blood T cell repertoires in COVID-19. Clones were sequenced by immunoSEQ multiplex PCR, and TCRdb holds only the in-frame ones, with some missing. The sample consists of 300,000 to 400,000 clones, about 93% of them appearing once. The sample consisted of peripheral blood. The receptor source for this set is a woman aged 18-29 years who had recovered from COVID-19. Both conserved end residues are part of each CDR3.

V gene	J gene	CDR3 protein
TRBV15	TRBJ1-1	CATSRLPLDTLNTEAFF
TRBV30	TRBJ2-2	CAWSVTGLAGTNTGELFF
TRBV11-2	TRBJ2-1	CASSPTSGRRDNEQFF
TRBV19	TRBJ2-1	CASSIAGIWASYNEQFF
TRBV20-1	TRBJ2-1	CSASPASISYNEQFF
TRBV5-4	TRBJ2-3	CASTTTGTGASDTQYF
TRBV18	TRBJ2-3	CASAQGTDTQYF
TRBV21-1	TRBJ2-1	CASSKADTFDQICYNEQFF
TRBV24-1	TRBJ2-3	CATSEVGGLGSSTDTQYF
TRBV9	TRBJ2-5	CASSGSGTHQETQYF
TRBV7-2	TRBJ1-5	CASSLGTGGRQPQHF